Below are 21 T cell receptor beta chains sequenced from a single sample in a study of tumor-infiltrating lymphocytes in primary liver carcinoma (dated by TCRdb to about 2017). RNA from unsorted whole blood was extracted with TRIzol reagent, and germline DNA was obtained with the DNeasy Blood & Tissue kit. The data were produced on an Illumina HiSeq 2500. A constant-region primer and ProtoScript II reverse transcriptase were used to reverse-transcribe TCRbeta-specific cDNA from around 530 ng total RNA. Construction of the TCRbeta libraries relied on three nested rounds of multiplex PCR, following a slightly modified ARM-PCR procedure. The first two PCR rounds used multiplex TRBV1-TRBV30 forward primers with a Cbeta reverse primer, each for around 10 cycles. The public reads were quality trimmed at Q25 with fastp and then assembled into clones with MiXCR by TCRdb, keeping productive beta chains. When rows share a CDR3 protein, they turn into one entry using the most common DNA and genes. Present in this sample are 300,000 to 400,000 distinct CDR3 sequences, less than 65% of which were seen just once. About 6.5% of the sample rests with the top ten.

Material for sequencing was peripheral blood. Receptors were obtained from a man aged 35 to 55 with primary liver carcinoma and hepatitis B virus infection.

On this clonotype: This clone may be a read error of a much larger clone one base away. The rearrangement links TRBV6-1 to TRBJ2-7, with D possibly TRBD1 on 5 matching bases. CDR1 and CDR2 (germline): MNHNS, SASEGT. V shed 4 bases and J shed 5 bases, with 9 bases lying between them. The length of the CDR3 is 12 residues. The CDR3 protein is CASSGRAHEQYF. CDR3 nucleotides: TGTGCCAGCAGTGGCAGGGCCCACGAGCAGTACTTC.

Comment on this clonotype: The germline gene is not matched at one end of the junction; a read error may be the cause. V and J are TRBV11-2 and TRBJ2-1; possible D gene TRBD2, 5 bases. The V gene's germline CDR1 is SGHAT and CDR2 FQNNGV. The CDR3 has 14 residues. CDR3 protein: CASSETRRVDEQFF. Here the CDR3 DNA reads TGTGCTAGCAGCGAGACTCGGCGGGTTGATGAGCAGTTCTTC. Using reference TRBV11-2 and TRBJ2-1 for the parts outside the CDR3, the full variable domain is EAGVAQSPRYKIIEKRQSVAFWCNPISGHATLYWYQQILGQGPKLLIQFQNNGVVDDSQLPKDRFSAERLKGVDSTLKIQPAKLEDSAVYLCASSETRRVDEQFFGPGTRLTVL.

This clonotype was seen a handful of times. This rearrangement joins TRBV7-9 to TRBJ2-1, with D tentatively TRBD1 (5 bases). The V end lost 5 bases, the J end lost 8 bases, and 16 bases lay between the germline ends. Germline CDR1 is SEHNR and CDR2 is FQNEAQ (reference sequence). The CDR3 consists of 14 residues. CDR3 sequence reads: CASSPRQPRDEQFF. CDR3 DNA: TGTGCCAGCAGCCCTCGACAGCCTCGGGATGAGCAGTTCTTC.

As concerns this clonotype: Mismatch with germline at one junction end may stem from a read error. The J gene is TRBJ2-5, the V gene TRBV11-2; D is unclear. From germline, CDR1 is SGHAT and CDR2 FQNNGV. CDR3 size: 14 residues. The CDR3 region is CASIARFLSNTLYF. For the CDR3, the DNA is TGTGCCAGCATCGCCCGGTTCTTAAGTAACACCCTGTACTTC.

Of note for this clonotype: This clone may be a read error of a much larger clone one base away. The chain is built from TRBV4-1 and TRBJ2-7; D ambiguous. CDR1 and CDR2 (germline): MGHRA, YSYEKL. This CDR3 comprises 14 residues. CDR3 sequence reads: CASSQYSKIYDQYF. CDR3 coding DNA: TGCGCCAGCAGCCAATACTCAAAGATCTACGATCAGTACTTC.

Concerning this clonotype: One end of the junction fails to match germline, which may point to a read error. V is TRBV11-3 and J is TRBJ2-1; D is tentatively TRBD1 or TRBD2 (5 bases each). Germline V gene lookup returns CDR1 SGHNT and CDR2 YENEEA. The CDR3 runs 17 residues. In DNA, the CDR3 is TGTGCCATCAGCTCAACCAGGTTCCGGGACCGTTTCAATGAGCAGTTCTTC. It translates to CAISSTRFRDRFNEQFF.

This clonotype has just a few counts. This could be a read error, since a much larger clone is one nucleotide away. The chain has TRBV7-9 and TRBJ2-7; either TRBD1 or TRBD2 may fit D (6 bases each). The V and J ends lost 7 bases and 2 bases respectively, with 12 bases between them. Per the germline V gene, CDR1 is SEHNR and CDR2 is FQNEAQ (reference sequence). This CDR3 contains 13 residues. The CDR3 DNA is TGTGCCAGCACTTCAGGGGAGGCCTACGAGCAGTACTTC. Translation gives CASTSGEAYEQYF.

Notes on this clonotype: The junction and the germline gene differ at one end; a read error may be behind it. This chain uses TRBV10-3 with TRBJ2-7, with 7 bases matching TRBD1. The CDR3 runs to 16 residues. CDR1 ENHRY and CDR2 SYGVKD come from the germline V gene. The CDR3 protein is CAISGRDGQVPYGQYF. CDR3 nucleotides: TGTGCCATCAGCGGCCGGGATGGACAGGTGCCTTACGGGCAGTACTTC.

The table lists this clonotype with many counts. The V call is TRBV28, the J call TRBJ2-1; no clear D gene. CDR1 is MDHEN, CDR2 SYDVKM, per germline. The V gene lost 3 bases and the J gene lost 7 bases, with 13 bases spanning the gap. This CDR3 contains 14 residues. In DNA, the CDR3 is TGTGCCAGCAGTTTCTCGGCAGGCTTTAATGAGCAGTTCTTC. Protein sequence: CASSFSAGFNEQFF.

A note on this clonotype: Given a much more abundant clone one base away, this may be a read error. The chain joins TRBV6-1 to TRBJ2-5; possible D gene TRBD2, 6 bases. Germline values: CDR1 MNHNS, CDR2 SASEGT. Trimming cost V 5 bases and J 7 bases, with 14 bases left between them. The CDR3 runs 13 residues. CDR3 nucleotide sequence: TGTGCCAGCAGTAGGGACTTCGAAGCGACCCAGTACTTC. Translating gives CASSRDFEATQYF.

Of note for this clonotype: Being one base from a much bigger clone, this may be a read error. The rearrangement uses TRBV6-1 and TRBJ2-1; 8 positions match TRBD1. Per germline, CDR1 MNHNS and CDR2 SASEGT. This CDR3 contains 15 residues. In DNA form, the CDR3 reads TGTACCAGCAGTGAAGCAGGGGGCCGGTACAATGAGCAGTTCTTC. It is translated as CTSSEAGGRYNEQFF.

This clonotype has just one count. A much larger clone differs by one base, so this may be a read error. The chain carries TRBV6-1 and TRBJ1-5; D gene ambiguous. CDR1 is MNHNS and CDR2 is SASEGT in the germline V gene. The CDR3 runs to 15 residues. With 8 bases removed from V and 5 bases from J, the gap between germline ends came to 19 bases. The CDR3 coding sequence is TGTGCCAGCCGACGGTCTGGAGGGAGGGATCAGCCCCAGCATTTT. It specifies CASRRSGGRDQPQHF.

This clonotype was observed at least ten times. This chain connects TRBV4-2 to TRBJ2-7, with D uncertain. Germline lookup yields CDR1 LGHNA and CDR2 YNFKEQ. The CDR3 consists of 14 residues. V lost 1 base, J lost 1 base, and 8 bases lay in between. DNA of the CDR3: TGTGCCAGCAGCCAAGGCGTAGGTTCCTACGAGCAGTACTTC. Protein product: CASSQGVGSYEQYF.

Turning to this clonotype: This may arise from a read error, as a much more abundant clone is one base away. The chain couples TRBV6-2 or TRBV6-3 to TRBJ2-5; D is unresolved. CDR1 is MNHEY and CDR2 is SVGEGT in the germline V gene. This CDR3 contains 14 residues. Written as DNA, the CDR3 is TGTCCCAGCAAATATCGGGTGATTCAAGAGACCCAGTACTTC. Translated: CPSKYRVIQETQYF.

This clonotype was picked up a small number of times. This chain links TRBV28 with TRBJ2-5, with 8 bases matching TRBD1. The CDR3 length is 15 residues. Germline CDR1 MDHEN, CDR2 SYDVKM. With V trimmed by 5 bases and J by 1 base, 6 bases remained unmatched. This chain's CDR3 is CASSLQGAFQETQYF. In DNA, the CDR3 is TGTGCCAGCAGTCTCCAGGGGGCGTTCCAAGAGACCCAGTACTTC.

The sample holds many counts of this clonotype. The chain combines TRBV29-1 with TRBJ2-1; no firm D call. V shed 4 bases and J shed 8 bases, with 9 bases lying between them. The CDR3 totals 11 residues. Germline lookup yields CDR1 SQVTM and CDR2 ANQGSEA. CDR3 residues: CSVAPMYEQFF. In nucleotides, the CDR3 is TGCAGCGTTGCCCCTATGTATGAGCAGTTCTTC.

This clonotype turned up a few times. This chain connects TRBV4-2 to TRBJ2-5; D unresolved. The CDR3 length is 13 residues. The V end lost 0 bases, the J end lost 0 bases, and 2 bases lay between the germline ends. Germline V gene sequence: CDR1 LGHNA, CDR2 YNFKEQ. This CDR3 is CASSQEHQETQYF. For the CDR3, the DNA is TGTGCCAGCAGCCAAGAGCACCAAGAGACCCAGTACTTC.

This chain connects TRBV5-1 to TRBJ2-7; no clear D gene. The length of the CDR3 is 12 residues. Trimming took off 6 bases at V and 4 bases at J, with 11 bases between the two ends. Germline assignment: CDR1 SGHRS and CDR2 YFSETQ. This CDR3 reads CASTAETYEQYF. CDR3 sequence (DNA): TGCGCCAGCACAGCTGAGACTTACGAGCAGTACTTC.

This clonotype has a single count. This may come from a read error, since a much larger clone is one base off. This is likely a read error, given that the CDR3 carries no conserved phenylalanine or tryptophan at its end. The chain has TRBV6-2 or TRBV6-3 and TRBJ2-2; 7 positions agree with TRBD1. Trimming cost V 5 bases and J 7 bases; bases outside gene matches: 10. The CDR3 has 15 residues. Germline V gives CDR1 MNHEY, CDR2 SVGEGT. The CDR3 region has the DNA TGTGCCAGCAGTCGCCACCGAGGGGGCGACGGGGAGCTGTTTCTT. It translates to CASSRHRGGDGELFL.

Regarding this clonotype: One junction end does not reproduce the germline sequence, and a read error may be involved. The chain carries TRBV11-2 and TRBJ2-3; TRBD2 is a possible D gene (6 bases). There are 16 residues in the CDR3. Germline lookup yields CDR1 SGHAT and CDR2 FQNNGV. In DNA form, the CDR3 reads TGTGCCAGCAACTTACTTCCTAACGGGAGCACAGATACGCAATATTTT. Translating gives CASNLLPNGSTDTQYF.

A word on this clonotype: At one of its ends the junction is not consistent with the germline gene, which may arise from a read error. The chain uses TRBV11-2 and TRBJ2-2, with a tentative D call TRBD2 (5 bases). Germline lookup yields CDR1 SGHAT and CDR2 FQNNGV. The CDR3 spans 16 residues. CDR3: CASGDRRNRRSGELSF. The DNA for the CDR3 is TGTGCCAGCGGCGATAGACGGAATCGGCGGTCCGGGGAGCTGTCTTTT.